The 20 T cell receptor beta chains listed next were all sequenced from one sample in a study of CD8 T cells in Susac syndrome. Random hexamers were used to reverse transcribe the RNA input (about 0.5 to 1 ug). One entry per CDR3 protein results from TCRdb running MiXCR on the immunoSEQ multiplex PCR reads. The sample shows roughly 190,000 distinct CDR3 sequences, approximately 93% of them seen only once. Specimen: CD4+ T cells from PBMCs. These receptors were obtained from a human donor in good health.

J is TRBJ1-1 and V is TRBV5-1, with D maybe TRBD1 (5 bases). CDR1 and CDR2 (germline): SGHRS, YFSETQ. The CDR3 spans 15 residues. The germline V and J ends were trimmed by 4 bases and 0 bases, with 13 bases remaining between them. CDR3 region: CASSGTGTVNTEAFF. The CDR3, as DNA: TGCGCCAGCAGCGGAACGGGGACGGTGAACACTGAAGCTTTCTTT. The full variable domain, in which reference TRBV5-1 and TRBJ1-1 provide the parts outside the CDR3, is KAGVTQTPRYLIKTRGQQVTLSCSPISGHRSVSWYQQTPGQGLQFLFEYFSETQRNKGNFPGRFSGRQFSNSRSEMNVSTLELGDSALYLCASSGTGTVNTEAFFGQGTRLTVV.

This clonotype was counted a single time. This sequence joins TRBV2 and TRBJ1-2; D remains ambiguous. Per the germline V gene, CDR1 is SNHLY and CDR2 is FYNNEI. The CDR3 runs to 12 residues. V shed 4 bases and J shed 10 bases, with 13 bases lying between them. The chain's CDR3 is CASSVKERIYTF. Written as DNA, the CDR3 is TGTGCCAGCAGTGTCAAAGAACGGATCTACACCTTC.

This chain joins TRBV20-1 and TRBJ2-1; 10 nucleotides agree with TRBD2. The germline gives CDR1 DFQATT, CDR2 SNEGSKA (reference sequence). J gave up 5 bases and V 5 bases, and 9 bases lay outside the gene matches. The CDR3 is 15 residues long. The CDR3 sequence: CSAHLGLAAHNEQFF. The CDR3 region has the DNA TGCAGTGCTCACCTCGGACTAGCGGCCCACAATGAGCAGTTCTTC.

In nucleotides, the CDR3 is TGCAGTGCACGACAGGTAGAGACCCAGTACTTC. Its translation: CSARQVETQYF. The chain employs TRBV20-1 and TRBJ2-5; a weak D match, TRBD1 (6 bases). Germline V CDR1 and CDR2: DFQATT, SNEGSKA (reference sequence). This CDR3 region has 11 residues. The V gene lost 6 bases and the J gene lost 4 bases, with 9 bases spanning the gap.

The genes are TRBV5-6 and TRBJ1-5, with no clear D. The CDR3 extends over 13 amino acids. The V and J ends lost 0 bases and 5 bases respectively, with 6 bases between them. Germline values: CDR1 SGHDT, CDR2 YYEEEE. This CDR3 reads CASSLGEDQPQHF. CDR3 sequence (DNA): TGTGCCAGCAGCTTGGGTGAAGATCAGCCCCAGCATTTT.

The chain combines TRBV19 with TRBJ2-6; D perhaps matches TRBD2 (5 bases). V was shortened by 5 bases and J by 0 bases, with 11 bases between the two germline ends. The CDR3 extends over 16 amino acids. Germline-derived CDR1 and CDR2 are LNHDA and SQIVND (reference sequence). The CDR3 here is CASSPRTGSGANVLTF. In DNA form, the CDR3 reads TGTGCCAGTAGTCCCCGGACTGGCTCTGGGGCCAACGTCCTGACTTTC. Looking up the rest from reference TRBV19 and TRBJ2-6 gives the full variable domain: DGGITQSPKYLFRKEGQNVTLSCEQNLNHDAMYWYRQDPGQGLRLIYYSQIVNDFQKGDIAEGYSVSREKKESFPLTVTSAQKNPTAFYLCASSPRTGSGANVLTFGAGSRLTVL.

J is TRBJ2-4 and V is TRBV18; D is unresolved. This CDR3 has 13 residues. Trimming took 3 bases from V and 4 from J, leaving 7 bases between them. The germline gives CDR1 KGHSH, CDR2 LQKENI. The CDR3 bases are TGTGCCAGCTCACCTGGGCGGAAAAACATTCAGTACTTC. As protein: CASSPGRKNIQYF. Variable domain in full (rest from reference TRBV18 and TRBJ2-4): NAGVMQNPRHLVRRRGQEARLRCSPMKGHSHVYWYRQLPEEGLKFMVYLQKENIIDESGMPKERFSAEFPKEGPSILRIQQVVRGDSAAYFCASSPGRKNIQYFGAGTRLSVL.

The genes are TRBV6-5 and TRBJ2-7, with D perhaps TRBD1 (6 bases). Germline V lookup: CDR1 MNHEY, CDR2 SVGAGI. Between the trimmed V and J ends, which lost 4 bases and 10 bases, there was a span of 17 bases. The CDR3 loop spans 13 amino acids. The CDR3: CASSSSNQGNQYV. The CDR3 nucleotides are TGTGCCAGCAGTTCCTCAAACCAGGGGAATCAGTACGTC.

The chain combines TRBV6-5 with TRBJ2-5; 8 bases map to TRBD2. The germline CDR1 and CDR2 sequences are MNHEY and SVGAGI. The trim removed 6 bases at V and 5 bases at J, leaving 11 bases unmatched. This CDR3 region has 15 residues. The chain's CDR3 is CASSPPGGGSETQYF. CDR3 DNA sequence: TGTGCCAGCAGCCCTCCGGGCGGGGGGAGTGAGACCCAGTACTTC.

The chain joins TRBV12-3 or TRBV12-4 to TRBJ2-5; D is tentatively TRBD1 or TRBD2 (5 bases each). This CDR3 is built from 13 residues. Trimming took off 9 bases at V and 7 bases at J, with 18 bases between the two ends. CDR3 sequence reads: CASRLGAEGTQYF. Written as DNA, the CDR3 is TGTGCCAGTAGACTTGGGGCCGAGGGGACCCAGTACTTC.

The chain uses TRBV7-2 and TRBJ2-1; D is perhaps TRBD2 (5 bases). Germline values: CDR1 SGHTA, CDR2 FQGNSA. The CDR3 is made up of 14 amino acids. V was trimmed by 5 bases and J by 6 bases, leaving 14 bases between them. The CDR3 DNA reads as TGTGCCAGCAGCCCCCAGAGCGGTATCAATGAGCAGTTCTTC. Amino acid sequence: CASSPQSGINEQFF.

The CDR3, as DNA: TGTGCCAGCAGTCGAAGGGACTTGAACACCGGGGAGCTGTTTTTT. Amino acid sequence: CASSRRDLNTGELFF. The V call is TRBV12-3 or TRBV12-4, the J call TRBJ2-2, with D possibly matching TRBD2 (6 bases). The germline V and J ends were trimmed by 5 bases and 1 base, with 11 bases remaining between them. The CDR3 length is 15 residues.

Only a few counts were recorded for this clonotype. V is TRBV28 and J is TRBJ2-1, with D hard to call. Per germline, CDR1 MDHEN and CDR2 SYDVKM. The CDR3 has 11 residues. Trimming removed 2 bases from V and 10 bases from J, with 6 bases in between. The CDR3 loop is CASSLTREQFF. CDR3 sequence (DNA): TGTGCCAGCAGTTTAACGCGGGAGCAGTTCTTC.

The chain joins TRBV7-2 to TRBJ1-4; D unclear. The germline V and J ends were trimmed by 3 bases and 2 bases, with 13 bases remaining between them. The V gene's germline CDR1 is SGHTA and CDR2 FQGNSA. The CDR3 runs to 16 residues. CDR3 bases: TGTGCCAGCAGCTTCCGCGGACCGGGGACTAATGAAAAACTGTTTTTT. Its translation is CASSFRGPGTNEKLFF.

J is TRBJ2-2 and V is TRBV2, with D perhaps matching TRBD1 or TRBD2 (6 bases each). CDR1 and CDR2 (germline): SNHLY, FYNNEI. V was trimmed by 6 bases and J by 7 bases, leaving 21 bases between them. The CDR3 spans 16 residues. The CDR3 bases are TGTGCCAGCAGCGGGCCTAGGGGGGAGCGCGGCGGGGAGCTGTTTTTT. Protein sequence: CASSGPRGERGGELFF.

The chain joins TRBV27 to TRBJ2-3, with D tentatively TRBD1 (6 bases). CDR3 length: 14 amino acids. CDR1 and CDR2 (germline): MNHEY, SMNVEV (reference sequence). Trimming shortened V by 2 bases and J by 5 bases, and 11 bases separated the two germline ends. As DNA, the CDR3 is TGTGCCAGCAGTTTAGGGGGCGGAAAAGATACGCAGTATTTT. This translates into CASSLGGGKDTQYF.

V is TRBV5-1 and J is TRBJ2-7, with 9 nucleotides matching TRBD1. With V trimmed by 6 bases and J by 2 bases, 6 bases remained unmatched. Germline V gene lookup returns CDR1 SGHRS and CDR2 YFSETQ. This CDR3 has 14 residues. CDR3 sequence (DNA): TGCGCCAGCAAGCCGGGACAGGGAACCTACGAGCAGTACGTC. Protein: CASKPGQGTYEQYV.

V usage is TRBV5-4 and J usage is TRBJ1-2; 7 positions match TRBD1. The CDR3 extends over 13 amino acids. Germline V gene lookup returns CDR1 SGHNT and CDR2 YYREEE (reference sequence). V shed 4 bases, J shed 8 bases, and the junction held 8 bases outside the gene matches. CDR3 region: CASSLQGVGGYTF. Written as DNA, the CDR3 is TGTGCCAGCAGCCTTCAGGGGGTCGGCGGCTACACCTTC.

This chain joins TRBV12-3 or TRBV12-4 and TRBJ1-2; D gene unclear. The CDR3 runs to 15 residues. V was cut by 0 bases and J by 0 bases, with 8 bases left in between. In DNA, the CDR3 is TGTGCCAGCAGTTTAGCCAGGCGAACTAACTATGGCTACACCTTC. Protein product: CASSLARRTNYGYTF.

This clonotype occurred once. The genes are TRBV29-1 and TRBJ1-2; possible D gene TRBD1, 5 bases. There are 13 residues in the CDR3. Germline V gene lookup returns CDR1 SQVTM and CDR2 ANQGSEA. The CDR3, as DNA: TGCAGTTCCCGGCAGGGTCTTAAAGATGGCTACACCTTC. It specifies CSSRQGLKDGYTF.